Listed below are T cell receptor beta chains from one sample, sequenced in a study of T cells in Graves' hyperthyroidism and ophthalmopathy. MiXCR, applied by TCRdb to the multiplex PCR reads, yields one record per CDR3 protein. The table lists about 480,000 distinct CDR3 sequences, 20% to 25% of them singletons. The source material was blood. The source of these receptors is a woman aged 70-85 years with Graves' ophthalmopathy. Each CDR3 is given with its conserved first and last residue. Fields, in order: clone size, V gene, J gene, D gene, CDR3 DNA, CDR3 protein. The D gene is left open where the match is weak. Clone sizes are given selectively: once, few, many, or a class where the clone is expanded.

-	TRBV3-1	TRBJ2-5	TRBD2	TGTGCCAGCAGCCAACAGAGCGGGAGGGAGACCCAGTACTTC	CASSQQSGRETQYF
few	TRBV10-1	TRBJ2-1	TRBD1	TGCGCCAGCAGTGAAGGGACAGGGCTAGCTGAGCAGTTCTTC	CASSEGTGLAEQFF
few	TRBV13	TRBJ2-7	-	TGTGCCAGCAGCCGCACCAGGGAATCGGACGAGCAGTACTTC	CASSRTRESDEQYF
few	TRBV7-9	TRBJ2-7	TRBD2	TGTGCCAGCAGCTCCTCGGGAGGGCTTTACGAGCAGTACTTC	CASSSSGGLYEQYF
few	TRBV28	TRBJ1-2	-	TGTGCCAGCAGTCCGTCAACATTTGGCTACACCTTC	CASSPSTFGYTF
-	TRBV9	TRBJ2-3	-	TGTGCCAGCAGCCTGGACTACTTAGATACGCAGTATTTT	CASSLDYLDTQYF
many	TRBV12-3/TRBV12-4	TRBJ1-1	-	TGTGCCAGCAGCACCAGGGAAGCAACTGAAGCTTTCTTT	CASSTREATEAFF
-	TRBV9	TRBJ2-1	-	TGTGCCAGCAGCGTAGAAGGGGCGGCTAGGGCTTACCAGTTCTTC	CASSVEGAARAYQFF
few	TRBV6-2/TRBV6-3	TRBJ1-5	-	TGTGCCAGCAGTTATGGAGACGCAAGGGTGTCCCAGCATTTT	CASSYGDARVSQHF
many	TRBV6-1	TRBJ2-7	-	TGTGCCAGCAGTGAGAAGAGGGCGGTAAGGTTGTCCTACGAGCAGTACTTC	CASSEKRAVRLSYEQYF
once	TRBV20-1	TRBJ2-7	TRBD1	TGCAGTGCTAGAGATTCCCCGTCCCCGGACAGGGGGCGCTCGGGCTACGAGCAGTACTTC	CSARDSPSPDRGRSGYEQYF
once	TRBV19	TRBJ2-1	-	TGTGCCAGTGCTCTTGCGCGACTTGTCTACAATGAGCAGTTCTTC	CASALARLVYNEQFF
-	TRBV7-9	TRBJ2-3	-	TGTGCCAGCAGCTTAGGCCAGGGGCCGTTCACAGATACGCAGTATTTT	CASSLGQGPFTDTQYF
few	TRBV7-3	TRBJ1-1	-	TGTGCCAGCAGCACGGACGGTTACACTGAAGCTTTCTTT	CASSTDGYTEAFF
many	TRBV20-1	TRBJ1-1	TRBD1	TGCAGTGCTGGACAGGGTGGAGCTTTCTTT	CSAGQGGAFF
-	TRBV28	TRBJ1-1	TRBD1	TGTGCCAGCAGAGGACAGGTATCGAACACTGAAGCTTTCTTT	CASRGQVSNTEAFF
-	TRBV9	TRBJ2-3	-	TGTGCCAGCACAAAAGGGGGTAGCGGGAGCACAGATACGCAGTATTTT	CASTKGGSGSTDTQYF
few	TRBV30	TRBJ2-1	-	TGTGCCTGGGACAAAGGGTTTCTTGGAGGAACAATGCAGTTCTTC	CAWDKGFLGGTMQFF
-	TRBV7-9	TRBJ1-2	-	TGTGCCAGCAGCTTACTTTTGGGGGAAAGCTATGGCTACACCTTC	CASSLLLGESYGYTF
few	TRBV5-1	TRBJ1-4	-	TGCGCCAGCAGCGCGGACAGTTTAGCCGAAAAACTGTTTTTT	CASSADSLAEKLFF
many	TRBV12-5	TRBJ1-1	-	TGTGCTAGTGGTTTCTCTGGGGAAGCTTTCTTT	CASGFSGEAFF
-	TRBV5-1	TRBJ2-7	-	TGCGCCAGCAGCCCCTCCTCCTACTACGAGCAGTACTTC	CASSPSSYYEQYF
few	TRBV12-3/TRBV12-4	TRBJ2-3	TRBD2	TGTGCCAGCAGCCGGACTAGCGGGAGGGCTGGTACGCAGTATTTT	CASSRTSGRAGTQYF
-	TRBV9	TRBJ2-7	TRBD1	TGTGCCAGCAGCGTTGACAGGGCGGGCGAGCAGTACTTC	CASSVDRAGEQYF
-	TRBV5-1	TRBJ2-2	-	TGCGCCAGCAGCTTTAGGTTCGGGGCCGGGGAGCTGTTTTTT	CASSFRFGAGELFF
few	TRBV30	TRBJ1-4	-	TGTGCCTGGAGTATGACGGCAGGACCGGCACTGTTTTTT	CAWSMTAGPALFF
few	TRBV19	TRBJ1-2	TRBD1	TGTGCCAGTAGTCCGCCGGGACAGCGTAACTATGGCTACACCTTC	CASSPPGQRNYGYTF
-	TRBV30	TRBJ1-2	-	TGTGCCTGGAGCCCGGGCCTCAACTATGGCTACACCTTC	CAWSPGLNYGYTF
few	TRBV6-1	TRBJ2-7	-	TGTGCCAGCAGGGGCCCGGTTACCTACGAGCAGTACTTC	CASRGPVTYEQYF
-	TRBV7-9	TRBJ1-4	TRBD1	TGTGCCAGCAGCTCCCGACAGGGGGGGAATGAAAAACTGTTTTTT	CASSSRQGGNEKLFF
-	TRBV10-1	TRBJ1-1	-	TGCGCCAGCAGTGTCCGAGGGAACACTGAAGCTTTCTTT	CASSVRGNTEAFF
-	TRBV5-1	TRBJ1-2	TRBD1	TGCGCCAGCGGTACCTCCGGGACAGGGCGAGGCTACACCTTC	CASGTSGTGRGYTF
few	TRBV18	TRBJ2-1	-	TGTGCCAGCTCACCAATCGATGAGCAGTTCTTC	CASSPIDEQFF
many	TRBV2	TRBJ2-7	TRBD1	TGTGCCAGCAGTCCGGACAGGGGCTCCTACGAGCAGTACTTC	CASSPDRGSYEQYF
-	TRBV7-2	TRBJ1-2	-	TGTGCCAGCAGCTTAGCGCGGGTGGGGAGGGGCTATGGCCACACCTTC	CASSLARVGRGYGHTF
few	TRBV30	TRBJ1-2	-	TGTGCCTGGAGTGTTGACAGTACTAACTATGGCTACACCTTC	CAWSVDSTNYGYTF
few	TRBV6-2/TRBV6-3	TRBJ2-1	-	TGTGCCAGCTTGAACCCACTTAATGAGCAGTTCTTC	CASLNPLNEQFF
-	TRBV7-3	TRBJ2-1	TRBD2	TGTGCCAGCAGCGGGGGGGGCCTACTAGCGGGATCTTACAATGAGCAGTTCTTC	CASSGGGLLAGSYNEQFF
-	TRBV11-2	TRBJ2-1	-	TGTGCCAGCAGCTTAGATCGAACACCGAGCTCCTACAATGAGCAGTTCTTC	CASSLDRTPSSYNEQFF
few	TRBV30	TRBJ1-1	-	TGTGCCTGGAGTGTACGGGGAAGGGGCCGGGGTAATGAAGCTTTCTTT	CAWSVRGRGRGNEAFF
-	TRBV12-3/TRBV12-4	TRBJ2-1	TRBD2	TGTGCCAGCAGTTTTAGCGGGAGGGTCGAAATATACAATGAGCAGTTCTTC	CASSFSGRVEIYNEQFF
many	TRBV11-2	TRBJ2-7	-	TGTGCCAGCAGCTTAAATGCCAGGGACTACGAGCAGTACTTC	CASSLNARDYEQYF
-	TRBV30	TRBJ1-1	-	TGTGCCTGGAGTAACTATATGAACACTGAAGCTTTCTTT	CAWSNYMNTEAFF
few	TRBV6-1	TRBJ2-2	TRBD2	TGTGCCAGCAGTATAATAGCGGGAGACAGCACCGGGGAGCTGTTTTTT	CASSIIAGDSTGELFF
-	TRBV5-4	TRBJ1-2	-	TGTGCCAGCAGCCTATCCCGCAGAAACTATGGCTACACCTTC	CASSLSRRNYGYTF
-	TRBV7-2	TRBJ2-3	TRBD2	TGTGCCAGCAGCTTGGTAGCGGGGTTTTCGAGTACGCAGTATTTT	CASSLVAGFSSTQYF
-	TRBV4-3	TRBJ1-4	-	TGCGCCAGCAGCCAACGATCCGGGGGGGAAAAACTGTTTTTT	CASSQRSGGEKLFF
few	TRBV7-6	TRBJ2-1	-	TGTGCCAGCAGCTTAGTCTGCGAGCAGTTCTTC	CASSLVCEQFF
-	TRBV18	TRBJ1-1	-	TGTGCCAGCTCACCAGGCTCTCAAGGCACTGAAGCTTTCTTT	CASSPGSQGTEAFF
-	TRBV29-1	TRBJ1-2	-	TGCAGCGTTTATGCAGGGGCGTATGGCTACACCTTC	CSVYAGAYGYTF
many	TRBV2	TRBJ2-1	TRBD2	TGTGCCAGCAGTGCGCCCGAGGGGACTAGCGGGGGGAATGAGCAGTTCTTC	CASSAPEGTSGGNEQFF
-	TRBV7-9	TRBJ1-3	-	TGTGCCAGCAGCTGGGCCACTGGAAACACCATATATTTT	CASSWATGNTIYF
few	TRBV5-1	TRBJ1-5	-	TGTGCCAGCAGCTACGGGACACGTGAGCCCCAGCATTTT	CASSYGTREPQHF